The 27 T cell receptor beta chains given below trace back to one sample, sequenced in a study of response to subunit inactivated influenza vaccine. Using its own MiXCR run on the RT-PCR reads, TCRdb lists one record per CDR3 protein. The profile shows 650,000 or so distinct CDR3 sequences, 11% to 15% of them singletons. The sample in question was PBMCs from blood, obtained roughly 2 weeks before vaccination. The receptors here all came from a man aged 45-65 years who received an inactivated influenza vaccine.

The sample holds a few counts of this clonotype. The chain has TRBV20-1 and TRBJ2-7, with D unclear. CDR1 and CDR2 from the germline V gene are DFQATT and SNEGSKA (reference sequence). There are 10 residues in the CDR3. V lost 0 bases and J 6 bases, leaving 3 bases between the germline ends. This CDR3 is CSARDSEQYF. The CDR3 nucleotides are TGCAGTGCTAGAGATAGCGAGCAGTACTTC.

In this sample, this clonotype turned up a few times. This chain links TRBV6-2 or TRBV6-3 with TRBJ2-7, with a tentative D call TRBD1 (6 bases). The V gene's germline CDR1 is MNHEY and CDR2 SVGEGT. The CDR3 consists of 13 residues. Trimming pared 7 bases from V and 3 bases from J, leaving 13 bases between. CDR3 loop: CASNIDRSYEQYF. The CDR3 coding sequence is TGTGCCAGCAACATAGACAGGAGCTACGAGCAGTACTTC.

This clonotype was seen at least ten times. The rearrangement links TRBV6-5 to TRBJ2-1, with 8 nucleotides matching TRBD2. The CDR3 totals 16 residues. J lost 5 bases, V lost 3 bases, and 9 bases had no gene match. The germline CDR1 and CDR2 sequences are MNHEY and SVGAGI. CDR3 loop: CASSYTREGIHNEQFF. CDR3 nucleotides: TGTGCCAGCAGTTATACCCGGGAGGGGATCCACAATGAGCAGTTCTTC.

The rearrangement joins TRBV30 to TRBJ2-7; TRBD1 is a possible D gene (6 bases). This CDR3 comprises 15 residues. CDR1 is GTSNPN, CDR2 SVGIG, per germline (reference sequence). V shed 0 bases and J shed 4 bases, with 16 bases lying between them. CDR3 sequence: CAWSVGPGQSYEQYF. CDR3 coding DNA: TGTGCCTGGAGTGTAGGGCCAGGACAGTCTTACGAGCAGTACTTC.

The rearrangement links TRBV5-1 to TRBJ2-5, with 7 nucleotides matching TRBD1. The CDR3 is 13 residues long. The V gene end was trimmed by 4 bases and the J gene end by 4 bases; junction bases not matched to a gene: 4. Germline loops: CDR1 SGHRS, CDR2 YFSETQ. CDR3 DNA: TGCGCCAGCAGCCCCAGGGACAGAGAGACCCAGTACTTC. It yields the protein CASSPRDRETQYF. The whole variable domain, filled in from reference TRBV5-1 and TRBJ2-5, reads KAGVTQTPRYLIKTRGQQVTLSCSPISGHRSVSWYQQTPGQGLQFLFEYFSETQRNKGNFPGRFSGRQFSNSRSEMNVSTLELGDSALYLCASSPRDRETQYFGPGTRLLVL.

The chain carries TRBV6-2 or TRBV6-3 and TRBJ2-2; a weak D match, TRBD2 (6 bases). V was trimmed by 3 bases and J by 6 bases, leaving 8 bases between them. Germline V lookup: CDR1 MNHEY, CDR2 SVGEGT. The CDR3 is made up of 13 amino acids. This chain's CDR3 is CASSYPGAGELFF. CDR3 DNA sequence: TGTGCCAGCAGTTATCCGGGAGCCGGGGAGCTGTTTTTT.

This clonotype was found a few times. The chain joins TRBV4-2 to TRBJ1-1, with 9 bases aligning to TRBD1. Germline V gene data show CDR1 as LGHNA and CDR2 as YNFKEQ. V was pared by 4 bases and J by 0 bases, with 6 bases of the junction left unmatched. This CDR3 is 16 amino acids long. The CDR3 here is CASSLGTGLMNTEAFF. CDR3 nucleotide sequence: TGTGCCAGCAGCCTTGGGACAGGGTTGATGAACACTGAAGCTTTCTTT.

V gene TRBV11-2 combines with J gene TRBJ2-3; no firm D call. This CDR3 is 13 amino acids long. V lost 8 bases and J lost 8, with 17 bases in between. Germline-derived CDR1 and CDR2 are SGHAT and FQNNGV. CDR3 loop: CASGPLERGTQYF. Here the CDR3 DNA reads TGTGCCAGCGGACCACTCGAACGTGGTACGCAGTATTTT.

This clonotype has just a few counts. The chain combines TRBV20-1 with TRBJ2-5; 8 bases map to TRBD1. CDR1 is DFQATT, CDR2 SNEGSKA, per germline (reference sequence). This CDR3 comprises 13 residues. This CDR3 reads CRGGPGGIETQYF. CDR3 sequence (DNA): TGCAGAGGGGGGCCAGGGGGCATAGAGACCCAGTACTTC.

This clonotype was picked up a small number of times. The rearrangement uses TRBV7-3 and TRBJ2-1, with 14 bases matching TRBD2. Trimming took 5 bases from V and 8 from J; bases not matched to a gene: 11. Germline V gene sequence: CDR1 SGHTA, CDR2 FQGTGA. The CDR3 is 17 amino acids. CDR3 sequence (DNA): TGTGCCAGCAGCCTAGGTCGACTAGCGGGAGGGGTAGATGAGCAGTTCTTC. Its protein is CASSLGRLAGGVDEQFF.

This clonotype was seen a few times. V and J are TRBV7-9 and TRBJ2-7, with 7 bases lining up with TRBD1. V gave up 5 bases and J gave up 2 bases; unmatched junction bases: 12. Per germline, CDR1 SEHNR and CDR2 FQNEAQ (reference sequence). The CDR3 contains 16 residues. The CDR3 reads CASSQHPRTGTYEQYF. The CDR3 DNA reads as TGTGCCAGCAGCCAACACCCACGGACAGGAACCTACGAGCAGTACTTC.

Of note for this clonotype: One end of the junction is discordant with germline, which a read error may explain. The genes are TRBV18 and TRBJ2-7; 8 nucleotides agree with TRBD1. CDR1 KGHSH and CDR2 LQKENI come from the germline V gene. This CDR3 region has 15 residues. The CDR3 reads CASLPPGQARYEQYF. In DNA form, the CDR3 reads TGTGCCAGCTTACCACCGGGACAGGCTCGCTACGAGCAGTACTTC.

The chain has TRBV7-9 and TRBJ2-5, with unresolved D. The CDR3 contains 15 residues. V was cut by 8 bases and J by 2 bases, with 18 bases left in between. Germline V gives CDR1 SEHNR, CDR2 FQNEAQ (reference sequence). The CDR3 loop is CASGWEQSLQETQYF. Here the CDR3 DNA reads TGTGCCAGCGGATGGGAACAGAGTCTACAAGAGACCCAGTACTTC.

This clonotype was detected only a few times. The CDR3 DNA reads TGCGCCAGCAGCCAAGATATGGCCGCGCCGACTACTCTACATTCCAATGAGCAGTTCTTC. Translation: CASSQDMAAPTTLHSNEQFF. V is TRBV4-3 and J is TRBJ2-1, with D possibly matching TRBD2 (5 bases). The length of the CDR3 is 20 residues. Per the germline V gene, CDR1 is LGHNA and CDR2 is YSLEER. V was trimmed by 0 bases and J by 6 bases, leaving 27 bases between them.

This clonotype came up a few times. V is TRBV9 and J is TRBJ2-2; the match to TRBD2 covers 8 bases. The CDR3 has 16 residues. Germline V lookup: CDR1 SGDLS, CDR2 YYNGEE. V was clipped by 1 base and J by 6 bases; unmatched bases: 8. CDR3 nucleotides: TGTGCCAGCAGCGTATCGGGACTAGGTGTTCCCGGGGAGCTGTTTTTT. Its translation: CASSVSGLGVPGELFF.

This chain links TRBV7-9 with TRBJ2-4, with D perhaps matching TRBD1 (8 bases). The CDR3 is 15 amino acids. V was cut by 6 bases and J by 6 bases, with 18 bases left in between. Germline lookup yields CDR1 SEHNR and CDR2 FQNEAQ (reference sequence). The CDR3 nucleotides read TGTGCCAGCAGTTACACAGGGGGAGGGGGAAACATTCAGTACTTC. It yields the protein CASSYTGGGGNIQYF.

This clonotype was seen many times. This sequence joins TRBV7-2 and TRBJ2-2, with 7 bases fitting TRBD1. CDR1 and CDR2 (germline): SGHTA, FQGNSA. This CDR3 spans 12 amino acids. In DNA, the CDR3 is TGTGGATCGGGACAGTACACCGGGGAGCTGTTTTTT. This encodes CGSGQYTGELFF.

The gene calls are TRBV6-1 and TRBJ2-7; TRBD1 agrees at 7 bases. The V gene's germline CDR1 is MNHNS and CDR2 SASEGT. V trimming: 6 bases; J trimming: 1 base; junction bases outside the gene matches: 9. The CDR3 runs 15 residues. The CDR3 region has the DNA TGTGCCAGCAGACCTGGGACAGATTGGTCCTACGAGCAGTACTTC. Its protein is CASRPGTDWSYEQYF.

The CDR3, as DNA: TGTGCCTGGAGTGCAGGGGGCGCCCATCAGCCCCAGCATTTT. This encodes CAWSAGGAHQPQHF. This chain connects TRBV30 to TRBJ1-5, with 8 positions matching TRBD1. Unmatched junction bases numbered 4, after V lost 1 base and J lost 5 bases. The CDR3 sequence is 14 residues long. CDR1 and CDR2 (germline): GTSNPN, SVGIG (reference sequence).

This clonotype was detected a few times. This chain connects TRBV29-1 to TRBJ2-3; possibly TRBD2 for D (6 bases). CDR1 is SQVTM and CDR2 is ANQGSEA in the germline V gene. CDR3 length: 15 amino acids. With 5 bases removed from V and 8 bases from J, the gap between germline ends came to 23 bases. In DNA, the CDR3 is TGCAGCGTTACCCCGGAGCTAGCGCTATCAAGTACGCAGTATTTT. As protein: CSVTPELALSSTQYF.

The chain carries TRBV12-3 or TRBV12-4 and TRBJ1-1; D not certain. The CDR3 totals 11 residues. The V end lost 3 bases, the J end lost 10 bases, and 9 bases lay between the germline ends. As DNA, the CDR3 is TGTGCCAGCAGTTTGAATCAACGAGCTTTCTTT. This encodes CASSLNQRAFF.

The chain uses TRBV20-1 and TRBJ1-2; D remains ambiguous. The CDR3 covers 14 residues. Germline V gene sequence: CDR1 DFQATT, CDR2 SNEGSKA (reference sequence). V was trimmed by 0 bases and J by 6 bases, leaving 14 bases between them. CDR3 protein: CSARDYQAPHGYTF. For the CDR3, the DNA is TGCAGTGCTAGAGATTACCAGGCGCCCCATGGCTACACCTTC.

This clonotype showed up many times. The chain is built from TRBV7-2 and TRBJ2-5; D is undetermined. Germline CDR1 and CDR2: SGHTA and FQGNSA. The V end lost 1 base, the J end lost 5 bases, and 8 bases lay between the germline ends. The CDR3 contains 13 residues. CDR3: CASSLVGFETQYF. DNA of the CDR3: TGTGCCAGCAGCTTAGTCGGGTTCGAGACCCAGTACTTC. Using reference TRBV7-2 and TRBJ2-5 for the parts outside the CDR3, the full variable domain is GAGVSQSPSNKVTEKGKDVELRCDPISGHTALYWYRQSLGQGLEFLIYFQGNSAPDKSGLPSDRFSAERTGGSVSTLTIQRTQQEDSAVYLCASSLVGFETQYFGPGTRLLVL.

This chain joins TRBV20-1 and TRBJ2-1, with 10 bases aligning to TRBD2. This CDR3 comprises 15 residues. Trimming cost V 4 bases and J 8 bases; bases outside gene matches: 11. CDR1 is DFQATT and CDR2 is SNEGSKA in the germline V gene (reference sequence). The CDR3 spells CSAKGASGRGDEQFF. The CDR3 coding sequence is TGCAGTGCTAAAGGGGCTAGCGGGAGAGGGGATGAGCAGTTCTTC.

This clonotype was observed many times. The chain carries TRBV20-1 and TRBJ2-3, with a weak D call TRBD1 (6 bases). The V end was cut by 6 bases, the J end by 2 bases, with 12 bases between. From germline, CDR1 is DFQATT and CDR2 SNEGSKA (reference sequence). The CDR3 sequence is 13 residues long. The chain's CDR3 is CSANTGITDTQYF. CDR3 sequence (DNA): TGCAGTGCAAACACAGGGATCACAGATACGCAGTATTTT.

This chain uses TRBV12-3 or TRBV12-4 with TRBJ1-5; D gene ambiguous. CDR3 length: 15 amino acids. V lost 8 bases and J 0 bases, leaving 14 bases between the germline ends. CDR3 protein: CASALTPDSNQPQHF. The DNA of the CDR3 is TGTGCCAGCGCCCTGACCCCGGATAGCAATCAGCCCCAGCATTTT.

There are a few counts of this clonotype. This chain links TRBV3-1 with TRBJ1-1, with D perhaps TRBD1 (6 bases). Germline lookup yields CDR1 LGHDT and CDR2 YNNKEL (reference sequence). The CDR3 spans 15 residues. Deletions cut 0 bases from V and 6 bases from J, with 14 bases between. CDR3 nucleotide sequence: TGTGCCAGCAGCCAAGAATCGCAGGGGTTTCCTGAAGCTTTCTTT. Amino acid sequence: CASSQESQGFPEAFF.